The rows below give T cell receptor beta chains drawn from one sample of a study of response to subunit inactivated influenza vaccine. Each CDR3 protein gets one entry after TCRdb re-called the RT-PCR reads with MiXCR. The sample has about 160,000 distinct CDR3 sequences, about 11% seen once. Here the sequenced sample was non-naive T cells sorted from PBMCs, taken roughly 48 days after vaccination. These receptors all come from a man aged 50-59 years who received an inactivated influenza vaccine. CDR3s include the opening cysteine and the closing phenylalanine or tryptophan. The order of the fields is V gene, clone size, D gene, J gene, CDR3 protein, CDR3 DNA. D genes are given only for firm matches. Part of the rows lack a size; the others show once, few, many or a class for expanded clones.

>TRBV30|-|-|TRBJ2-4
CAWSVWGLGDKNIQYF
TGTGCCTGGAGTGTGTGGGGGCTGGGGGACAAAAACATTCAGTACTTC
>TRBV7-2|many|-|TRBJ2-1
CASSLSNEQFF
TGTGCCAGCAGCTTAAGTAATGAGCAGTTCTTC
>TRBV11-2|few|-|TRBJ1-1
CASSARPGPTFEAFF
TGTGCCAGCAGCGCTAGACCGGGACCGACGTTTGAAGCTTTCTTT
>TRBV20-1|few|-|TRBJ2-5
CSAALGEETQYF
TGCAGTGCTGCCTTAGGGGAGGAGACCCAGTACTTC
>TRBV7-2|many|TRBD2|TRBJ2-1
CASSLKAGGSYNEQFF
TGTGCCAGCAGCTTAAAGGCGGGAGGCTCCTACAATGAGCAGTTCTTC
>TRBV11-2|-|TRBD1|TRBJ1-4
CASSSRTGQANEKLFF
TGTGCCAGCAGCTCGCGGACAGGGCAGGCGAATGAAAAACTGTTTTTT
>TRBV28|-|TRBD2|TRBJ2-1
CASSLFPGGAYEQFF
TGTGCCAGCAGTTTATTCCCCGGGGGGGCGTATGAGCAGTTCTTC
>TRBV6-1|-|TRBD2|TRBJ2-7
CASKTGREAYEQYF
TGTGCCAGCAAAACGGGGAGGGAAGCATACGAGCAGTACTTC
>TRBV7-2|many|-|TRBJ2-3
CAVQPFTDTQYF
TGTGCAGTTCAGCCGTTCACAGATACGCAGTATTTT
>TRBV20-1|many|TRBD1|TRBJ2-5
CSASRDRGPQETQYF
TGCAGTGCTAGTAGGGACAGGGGGCCACAAGAGACCCAGTACTTC
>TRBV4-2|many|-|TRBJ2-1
CASSQDLTLREMNEQFF
TGTGCCAGCAGCCAAGATTTAACCCTACGGGAGATGAATGAGCAGTTCTTC
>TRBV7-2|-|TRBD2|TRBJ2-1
CASSLRLAGVIEQFF
TGTGCCAGCAGCTTACGACTAGCGGGAGTGATTGAGCAGTTCTTC
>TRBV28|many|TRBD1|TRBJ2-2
CASQDRGRTGELFF
TGTGCCAGCCAAGACAGGGGGCGGACCGGGGAGCTGTTTTTT
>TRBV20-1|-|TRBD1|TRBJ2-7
CSARDVMGQGWYEQYF
TGCAGTGCTAGAGATGTAATGGGACAGGGGTGGTACGAGCAGTACTTC
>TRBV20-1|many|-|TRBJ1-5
CSATVGGGNQPQHF
TGCAGTGCTACCGTGGGGGGTGGGAATCAGCCCCAGCATTTT
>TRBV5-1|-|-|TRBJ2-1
CASADGTRAHGEQFF
TGCGCCAGCGCCGATGGGACACGGGCACACGGTGAGCAGTTCTTC
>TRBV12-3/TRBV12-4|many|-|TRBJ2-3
CASSFLGPRADGTDTQYF
TGTGCCAGCAGTTTTTTGGGCCCGAGGGCTGACGGCACAGATACGCAGTATTTT
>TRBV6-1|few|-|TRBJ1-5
CASLGGAAQPQHF
TGTGCCAGTCTCGGGGGGGCAGCTCAGCCCCAGCATTTT
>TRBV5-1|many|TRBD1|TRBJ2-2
CASSYRSPGQGSTGELFF
TGCGCCAGCAGCTATCGCTCGCCGGGACAGGGGAGCACCGGGGAGCTGTTTTTT
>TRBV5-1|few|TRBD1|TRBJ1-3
CASSLQGARGNTIYF
TGCGCCAGCAGCTTGCAGGGGGCGCGAGGAAACACCATATATTTT
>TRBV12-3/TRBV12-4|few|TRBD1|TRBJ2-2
CASSLAPGGTGELFF
TGTGCCAGCAGTTTAGCACCAGGGGGCACCGGGGAGCTGTTTTTT
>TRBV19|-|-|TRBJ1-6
CASSSAWRGNSPLHF
TGTGCCAGTAGTTCCGCTTGGCGGGGGAATTCACCCCTCCACTTT
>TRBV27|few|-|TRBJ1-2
CASSLRWGRLHYGYTF
TGTGCCAGCAGTTTAAGATGGGGGCGCCTCCACTATGGCTACACCTTC
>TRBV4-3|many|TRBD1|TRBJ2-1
CASSLGQGGNEQFF
TGCGCCAGCAGCCTGGGACAGGGGGGGAATGAGCAGTTCTTC
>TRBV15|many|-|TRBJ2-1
CATSRSRDSVRFF
TGTGCCACCAGCAGATCCCGGGACTCAGTTCGGTTCTTC
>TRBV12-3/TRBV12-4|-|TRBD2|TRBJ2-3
CASSGTSGGPTDTQYF
TGTGCCAGCAGTGGGACTAGCGGGGGGCCCACAGATACGCAGTATTTT
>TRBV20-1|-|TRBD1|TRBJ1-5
CSAGQPGQLNQPQHF
TGCAGTGCCGGGCAGCCGGGACAGCTAAATCAGCCCCAGCATTTT
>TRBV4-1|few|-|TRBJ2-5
CASSQEPSGTGTQYF
TGCGCCAGCAGCCAAGAGCCTAGCGGGACAGGGACCCAGTACTTC
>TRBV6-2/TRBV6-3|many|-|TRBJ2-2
CASEWGGASGELFF
TGTGCCAGCGAGTGGGGGGGCGCGTCCGGGGAGCTGTTTTTT
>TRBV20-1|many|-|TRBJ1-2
CSASLEYGYTF
TGCAGTGCTAGTCTTGAGTATGGCTACACCTTC
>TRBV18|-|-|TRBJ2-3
CASSPHARDTQYF
TGTGCCAGCTCACCCCACGCGAGGGATACGCAGTATTTT
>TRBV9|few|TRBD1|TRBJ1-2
CASSVGTGDAYGYTF
TGTGCCAGCAGCGTCGGGACAGGGGATGCCTATGGCTACACCTTC
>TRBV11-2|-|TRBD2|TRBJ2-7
CASSETGTSGSQQYF
TGTGCCAGCAGCGAAACCGGGACTAGCGGGAGCCAGCAGTACTTC
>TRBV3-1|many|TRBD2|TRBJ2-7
CASSQVRGRASYEQYF
TGTGCCAGCAGCCAAGTAAGAGGGAGGGCCTCCTACGAGCAGTACTTC
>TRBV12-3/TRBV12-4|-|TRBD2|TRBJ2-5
CATGIAGRQETQYF
TGTGCCACGGGAATAGCGGGACGCCAAGAGACCCAGTACTTC
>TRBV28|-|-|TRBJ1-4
CARGPGSLNEKLFF
TGTGCCAGGGGCCCCGGGAGTCTAAATGAAAAACTGTTTTTT
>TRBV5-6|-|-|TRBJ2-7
CASSLVLAHEQYF
TGTGCCAGCAGCTTGGTACTAGCCCACGAGCAGTACTTC
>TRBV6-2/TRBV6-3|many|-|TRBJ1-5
CASSYEPRNQPQHF
TGTGCCAGCAGTTACGAACCACGCAATCAGCCCCAGCATTTT
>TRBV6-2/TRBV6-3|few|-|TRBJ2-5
CASNSQPWRGEQTQYF
TGTGCCAGCAATAGTCAACCCTGGCGGGGCGAACAGACCCAGTACTTC
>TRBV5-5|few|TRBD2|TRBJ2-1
CASSLLAGGTYNEQFF
TGTGCCAGCAGCTTGCTAGCGGGTGGTACCTACAATGAGCAGTTCTTC
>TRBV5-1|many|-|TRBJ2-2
CASRSQGGTGELFF
TGCGCCAGCAGGTCACAGGGAGGGACCGGGGAGCTGTTTTTT
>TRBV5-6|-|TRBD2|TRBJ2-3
CASSLDRGGRYSTDTQYF
TGTGCCAGCAGCTTGGATCGGGGGGGCCGGTATAGCACAGATACGCAGTATTTT
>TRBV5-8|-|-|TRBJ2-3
CASSAWRAGTSTDTQYF
TGTGCCAGCAGCGCATGGAGGGCGGGGACATCCACAGATACGCAGTATTTT
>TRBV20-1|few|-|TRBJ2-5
CSARDLAGGRETQYF
TGCAGTGCTAGAGATCTGGCTGGGGGCCGTGAGACCCAGTACTTC
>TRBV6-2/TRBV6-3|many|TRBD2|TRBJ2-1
CASRLADYNEQFF
TGTGCCAGCAGACTAGCGGACTACAATGAGCAGTTCTTC
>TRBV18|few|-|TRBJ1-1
CASSPGMNTEAFF
TGTGCCAGCTCACCTGGGATGAACACTGAAGCTTTCTTT
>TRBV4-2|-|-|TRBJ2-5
CASSPGHTHQETQYF
TGTGCCAGCAGCCCTGGGCACACGCACCAAGAGACCCAGTACTTC
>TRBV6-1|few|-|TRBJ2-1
CASNHPRDEQFF
TGTGCCAGCAACCATCCTCGGGATGAGCAGTTCTTC
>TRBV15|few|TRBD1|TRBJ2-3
CATSSRQGADTQYF
TGTGCCACCAGCAGCCGACAGGGGGCGGACACGCAGTATTTT
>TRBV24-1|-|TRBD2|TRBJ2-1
CATSITGTTNNEQFF
TGTGCCACCAGCATAACCGGGACTACCAACAATGAGCAGTTCTTC
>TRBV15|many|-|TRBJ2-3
CATSRDLSPHGDTQYF
TGTGCCACCAGCAGAGATTTAAGCCCCCACGGGGATACGCAGTATTTT
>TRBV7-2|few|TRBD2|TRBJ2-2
CASSPGGARTGELFF
TGTGCCAGCAGCCCGGGGGGGGCGAGGACCGGGGAGCTGTTTTTT
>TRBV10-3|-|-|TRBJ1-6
CAISESVGLDSPLHF
TGTGCCATCAGTGAGTCGGTCGGCTTGGATTCACCCCTCCACTTT
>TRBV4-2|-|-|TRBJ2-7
CASSQEVRAYEQYF
TGTGCCAGCAGCCAAGAGGTGCGTGCCTACGAGCAGTACTTC
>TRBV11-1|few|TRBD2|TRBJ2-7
CASSLERSRRGGSSYEQYF
TGTGCCAGCAGCTTAGAAAGGTCTCGACGGGGCGGGAGCTCCTACGAGCAGTACTTC